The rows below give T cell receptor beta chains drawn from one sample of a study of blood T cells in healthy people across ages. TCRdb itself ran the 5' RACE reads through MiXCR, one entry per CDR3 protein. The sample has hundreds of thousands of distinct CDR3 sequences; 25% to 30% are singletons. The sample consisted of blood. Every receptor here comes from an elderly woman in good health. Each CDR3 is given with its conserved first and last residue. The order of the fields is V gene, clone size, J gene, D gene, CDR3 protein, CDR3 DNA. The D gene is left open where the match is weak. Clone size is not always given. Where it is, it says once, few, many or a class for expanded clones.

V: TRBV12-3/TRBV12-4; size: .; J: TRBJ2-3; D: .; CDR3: CASSLDSLVADTQYF; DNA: TGTGCCAGTTCCCTCGACTCTCTTGTGGCAGATACGCAGTATTTT
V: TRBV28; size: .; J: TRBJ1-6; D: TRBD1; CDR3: CASSINRGQSPLHF; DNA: TGTGCCAGCAGTATCAACAGGGGGCAGTCACCCCTCCACTTT
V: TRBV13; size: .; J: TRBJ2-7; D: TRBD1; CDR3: CASSFRGPRDEQYF; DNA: TGTGCCAGCAGCTTCAGGGGGCCAAGAGACGAGCAGTACTTC
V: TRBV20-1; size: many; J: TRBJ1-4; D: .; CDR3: CSATSTTNEKLFF; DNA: TGCAGTGCTACTAGCACAACTAATGAAAAACTGTTTTTT
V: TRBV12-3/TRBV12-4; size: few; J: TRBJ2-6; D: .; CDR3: CASSLLLSGANVLTF; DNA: TGTGCCAGCAGTTTATTGCTCTCTGGGGCCAACGTCCTGACTTTC
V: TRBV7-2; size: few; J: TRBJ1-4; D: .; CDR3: CASSLAGTGTNEKLFF; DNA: TGTGCCAGCAGCTTAGCCGGAACAGGGACGAATGAAAAACTGTTTTTT
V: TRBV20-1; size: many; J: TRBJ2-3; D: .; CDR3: CSASARLGAGLTDTQYF; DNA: TGCAGTGCTAGCGCAAGATTGGGGGCGGGGTTAACAGATACGCAGTATTTT
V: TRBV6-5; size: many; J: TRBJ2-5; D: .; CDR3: CASSYGDFEGTQYF; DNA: TGTGCCAGCAGTTACGGGGACTTCGAGGGGACCCAGTACTTC
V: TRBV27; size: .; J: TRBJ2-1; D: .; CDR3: CASRPPRQTRTGGSCNEQFF; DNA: TGTGCCAGCAGGCCGCCCCGACAGACACGGACGGGCGGCTCCTGCAATGAGCAGTTCTTC
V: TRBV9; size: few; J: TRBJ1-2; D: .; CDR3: CAGSASFDGYTF; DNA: TGTGCCGGCAGCGCTTCCTTTGATGGCTACACCTTC
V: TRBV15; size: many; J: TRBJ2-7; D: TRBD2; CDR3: CATSREGSGGVGEQYF; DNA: TGTGCCACCAGCAGAGAGGGTAGCGGGGGTGTCGGCGAGCAGTACTTC
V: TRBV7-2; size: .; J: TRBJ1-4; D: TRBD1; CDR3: CASSHRQGVGKLFF; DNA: TGTGCCAGCAGCCATCGACAGGGAGTTGGAAAACTGTTTTTT
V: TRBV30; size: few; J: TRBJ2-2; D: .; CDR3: CAWSDPGLHGELFF; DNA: TGTGCCTGGAGTGACCCGGGACTTCACGGGGAGCTGTTTTTT
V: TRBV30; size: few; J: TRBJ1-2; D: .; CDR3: CAWSLPGNGYTF; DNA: TGTGCCTGGAGTCTCCCAGGCAATGGCTACACCTTC
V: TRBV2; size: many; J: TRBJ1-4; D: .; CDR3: CASTSSWGGNEKLFF; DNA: TGTGCCAGCACTTCGAGCTGGGGTGGTAATGAAAAACTGTTTTTT
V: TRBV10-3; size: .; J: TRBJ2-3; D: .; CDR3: CAISDITGEGPTDTQYF; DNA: TGTGCCATCAGTGATATTACAGGGGAGGGACCCACAGATACGCAGTATTTT
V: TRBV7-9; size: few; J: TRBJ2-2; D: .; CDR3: CASSLDGTGELFF; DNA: TGTGCCAGCAGCTTAGACGGGACCGGGGAGCTGTTTTTT
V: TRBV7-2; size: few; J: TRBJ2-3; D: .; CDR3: CASSLAGASADTQYF; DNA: TGTGCCAGCAGCTTAGCGGGGGCATCGGCAGATACGCAGTATTTT
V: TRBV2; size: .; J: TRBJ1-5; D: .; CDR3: CASSEAGGSNQPQHF; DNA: TGTGCCAGCAGTGAAGCAGGGGGGAGCAATCAGCCCCAGCATTTT
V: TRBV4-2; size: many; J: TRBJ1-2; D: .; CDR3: CASSQEWGRTANYGYTF; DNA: TGTGCCAGCAGCCAAGAATGGGGAAGGACGGCTAACTATGGCTACACCTTC
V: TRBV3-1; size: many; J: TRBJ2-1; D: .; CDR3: CASSPGPTNNEQFF; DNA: TGTGCCAGCAGCCCGGGACCAACGAACAATGAGCAGTTCTTC
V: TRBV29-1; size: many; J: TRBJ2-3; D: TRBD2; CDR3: CSVEAGGLPDTQYF; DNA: TGCAGCGTTGAAGCGGGGGGGCTCCCAGATACGCAGTATTTT
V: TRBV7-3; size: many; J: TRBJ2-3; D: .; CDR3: CASSLFQGSRTDTQYF; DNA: TGTGCCAGCAGTCTTTTCCAGGGTTCTAGGACAGATACGCAGTATTTT
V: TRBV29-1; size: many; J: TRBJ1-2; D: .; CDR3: CSVIGNYGYTF; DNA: TGCAGCGTTATAGGGAACTATGGCTACACCTTC
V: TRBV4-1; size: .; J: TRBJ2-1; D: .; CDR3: CAGSPLGGTYNEQFF; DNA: TGCGCCGGCAGTCCGCTCGGGGGAACTTACAATGAGCAGTTCTTC
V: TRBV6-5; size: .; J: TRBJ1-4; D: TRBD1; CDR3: CASKESTGQNNEKLFF; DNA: TGTGCCAGCAAGGAATCTACGGGACAGAATAATGAAAAACTGTTTTTT
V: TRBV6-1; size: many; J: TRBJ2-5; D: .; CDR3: CASRDMSETQYF; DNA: TGTGCCAGCAGGGACATGTCGGAGACCCAGTACTTC
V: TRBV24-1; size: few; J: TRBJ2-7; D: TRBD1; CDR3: CATGTGNYNEQYF; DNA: TGTGCCACCGGGACAGGGAACTACAATGAGCAGTACTTC
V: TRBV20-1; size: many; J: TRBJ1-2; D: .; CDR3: CSAGGDLPGYTF; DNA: TGCAGTGCTGGGGGGGACCTCCCGGGCTACACCTTC
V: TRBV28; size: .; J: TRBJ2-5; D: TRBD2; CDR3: CASSCGLAGGPKGQYF; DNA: TGTGCCAGCAGTTGCGGACTAGCGGGGGGCCCTAAGGGCCAGTACTTC
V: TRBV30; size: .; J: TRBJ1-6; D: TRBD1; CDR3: CAWRGDDREGSPLHF; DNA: TGTGCCTGGAGGGGGGACGACAGGGAAGGGTCACCCCTCCACTTT
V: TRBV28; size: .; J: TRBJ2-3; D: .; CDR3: CASSQGEGAGDTQYF; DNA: TGTGCCAGCAGCCAAGGGGAGGGGGCAGGAGATACGCAGTATTTT
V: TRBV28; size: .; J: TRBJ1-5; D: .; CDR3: CASSLARIGADNNQPQHF; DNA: TGTGCCAGCAGTTTAGCCCGGATAGGGGCAGATAACAATCAGCCCCAGCATTTT
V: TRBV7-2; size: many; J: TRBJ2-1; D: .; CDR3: CASSLVSAYNEQFF; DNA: TGTGCCAGCAGCTTAGTATCTGCCTACAATGAGCAGTTCTTC